Listed here are 26 T cell receptor beta chains from one sample, sequenced in a study of cytomegalovirus exposure and HLA in healthy donors. The PCR contained 60 Vbeta and 13 Jbeta primers. The data were produced by immunoSEQ multiplex PCR, yet TCRdb's version contains in-frame clones alone and is incomplete. In the table there are about 200,000 clones, around 83% of which are singletons. The specimen was PBMCs. The receptors come from a girl aged 10 to 17 in good health and CMV-seronegative.

The chain combines TRBV5-1 with TRBJ2-1; possibly TRBD2 for D (7 bases). This CDR3 is built from 17 residues. The V end was cut by 1 base, the J end by 6 bases, with 20 bases between. Germline V CDR1 and CDR2: SGHRS, YFSETQ. The CDR3 bases are TGCGCCAGCAGCTTGTCTGGGGGGCGGGAGACCGTCAATGAGCAGTTCTTC. The encoded protein is CASSLSGGRETVNEQFF. The complete variable domain, with remaining parts taken from reference TRBV5-1 and TRBJ2-1, reads KAGVTQTPRYLIKTRGQQVTLSCSPISGHRSVSWYQQTPGQGLQFLFEYFSETQRNKGNFPGRFSGRQFSNSRSEMNVSTLELGDSALYLCASSLSGGRETVNEQFFGPGTRLTVL.

This clone was picked up a small number of times. This rearrangement joins TRBV5-1 to TRBJ2-3, with D maybe TRBD2 (6 bases). V was shortened by 0 bases and J by 5 bases, with 16 bases between the two germline ends. Germline CDR1 and CDR2: SGHRS and YFSETQ. There are 16 residues in the CDR3. CDR3 residues: CASSLGPREEGDTQYF. The CDR3 DNA reads as TGCGCCAGCAGCTTGGGTCCGCGGGAAGAGGGAGATACGCAGTATTTT.

The genes are TRBV2 and TRBJ2-7; TRBD2 is a possible D gene (5 bases). Germline V CDR1 and CDR2: SNHLY, FYNNEI. Trimming removed 8 bases at V and 4 bases at J, with 9 bases between. The length of the CDR3 is 11 residues. CDR3 nucleotide sequence: TGTGCCAGCCTCCTAGCTTACGAGCAGTACTTC. Residues: CASLLAYEQYF.

The CDR3 sequence is CASRLPGETGNTIYF. DNA of the CDR3: TGCGCCAGCAGGTTACCGGGGGAAACTGGAAACACCATATATTTT. J is TRBJ1-3 and V is TRBV10-2; TRBD1 might be the D (5 bases). The V gene's germline CDR1 is WSHSY and CDR2 SAAADI. Trimming took off 6 bases at V and 2 bases at J, with 14 bases between the two ends. This CDR3 spans 15 amino acids.

This chain links TRBV5-1 with TRBJ1-2; D is perhaps TRBD1 (5 bases). CDR1 SGHRS and CDR2 YFSETQ come from the germline V gene. The CDR3 is 14 residues long. With 4 bases removed from V and 6 bases from J, the gap between germline ends came to 16 bases. The CDR3 loop is CASSPAGLINGYTF. The DNA of the CDR3 is TGCGCCAGCAGCCCCGCGGGACTCATAAATGGCTACACCTTC.

The gene calls are TRBV2 and TRBJ1-6; perhaps TRBD1 as D (5 bases). The CDR3 covers 15 residues. The V gene's germline CDR1 is SNHLY and CDR2 FYNNEI. Trimming stripped 5 bases from V and 7 bases from J, with 15 bases between. The CDR3: CASSRDFGANSPLHF. As DNA, the CDR3 is TGTGCCAGCAGTCGGGACTTCGGGGCGAATTCACCCCTCCACTTT.

This clone was counted only a few times. Compared with germline, one end of the junction differs, possibly owing to a read error. The chain combines TRBV6-5 with TRBJ1-4, with D hard to call. Germline CDR1 MNHEY, CDR2 SVGAGI. This CDR3 comprises 14 residues. The CDR3 sequence: CASGYGSGNEKLFF. DNA of the CDR3: TGTGCCAGCGGTTACGGCAGCGGTAATGAAAAACTGTTTTTT.

This clone appeared a single time. This chain links TRBV9 with TRBJ1-2, with a tentative D call TRBD1 (6 bases). This CDR3 spans 15 amino acids. V dropped 0 bases and J dropped 1 base, with 10 bases sitting between them. Germline values: CDR1 SGDLS, CDR2 YYNGEE. The CDR3 protein is CASSVDPGVNYGYTF. The CDR3 region has the DNA TGTGCCAGCAGCGTAGACCCAGGGGTTAACTATGGCTACACCTTC. The complete variable domain, with remaining parts taken from reference TRBV9 and TRBJ1-2, reads DSGVTQTPKHLITATGQRVTLRCSPRSGDLSVYWYQQSLDQGLQFLIQYYNGEERAKGNILERFSAQQFPDLHSELNLSSLELGDSALYFCASSVDPGVNYGYTFGSGTRLTVV.

The chain employs TRBV4-2 and TRBJ2-1; tentatively, D is TRBD2 (7 bases). Trimming stripped 3 bases from V and 4 bases from J, with 19 bases between. Per germline, CDR1 LGHNA and CDR2 YNFKEQ. The CDR3 loop spans 17 amino acids. This CDR3 is CASSQLRGGQTYNEQFF. CDR3 nucleotides: TGTGCCAGCAGCCAGCTGAGGGGGGGCCAGACGTACAATGAGCAGTTCTTC.

This clone was seen a few times. J is TRBJ1-6 and V is TRBV6-5; D might be TRBD1 (6 bases). V was clipped by 6 bases and J by 8 bases, with 11 bases between them. Germline CDR1 MNHEY, CDR2 SVGAGI. The CDR3 loop spans 13 amino acids. The CDR3 nucleotides read TGTGCCAGCAGCGTCTACAGGGATTCACCCCTCCACTTT. Translated, it gives CASSVYRDSPLHF.

DNA of the CDR3: TGTGCCAGCAGCTTACCTCGACAGCCCAATGAGCAGTTCTTC. Its protein is CASSLPRQPNEQFF. V is TRBV7-3 and J is TRBJ2-1; a weak D match, TRBD1 (5 bases). The CDR3 has 14 residues. Looked up from germline, CDR1 is SGHTA and CDR2 is FQGTGA. V was shortened by 2 bases and J by 6 bases, with 11 bases between the two germline ends.

CDR3 DNA sequence: TGTGCCAGCAGTGAAGGTGGCGGGAGGGCCCGGGAGACCCAGTACTTC. Translation: CASSEGGGRARETQYF. The chain combines TRBV2 with TRBJ2-5, with TRBD2 matching 9 bases. The CDR3 length is 16 residues. Per germline, CDR1 SNHLY and CDR2 FYNNEI. Trimming took 1 base from V and 5 from J; bases not matched to a gene: 8. Complete variable domain (other parts from reference TRBV2 and TRBJ2-5): EPEVTQTPSHQVTQMGQEVILRCVPISNHLYFYWYRQILGQKVEFLVSFYNNEISEKSEIFDDQFSVERPDGSNFTLKIRSTKLEDSAMYFCASSEGGGRARETQYFGPGTRLLVL.

The chain carries TRBV2 and TRBJ2-7; the D gene is possibly TRBD2 (6 bases). CDR3 length: 16 amino acids. V lost 3 bases, J lost 4 bases, and 19 bases lay in between. Germline CDR1 SNHLY, CDR2 FYNNEI. The CDR3: CASSDQLGGAKYEQYF. The CDR3 DNA is TGTGCCAGCAGTGACCAGCTTGGAGGGGCGAAATACGAGCAGTACTTC.

The genes are TRBV19 and TRBJ2-3, with a weak D call TRBD2 (5 bases). This CDR3 is built from 13 residues. Deletions cut 4 bases from V and 8 bases from J, with 13 bases between. Germline CDR1 LNHDA, CDR2 SQIVND (reference sequence). CDR3 in amino acids: CASSTPNAGTQYF. CDR3 DNA sequence: TGTGCCAGTAGTACCCCGAATGCGGGTACGCAGTATTTT.

The DNA for the CDR3 is TGTGCCAGCAGCCTCCCCCGACAGGGCCCAACCTACGAGCAGTACTTC. This codes for CASSLPRQGPTYEQYF. The chain couples TRBV28 to TRBJ2-7; 7 positions agree with TRBD1. V was clipped by 6 bases and J by 2 bases; unmatched bases: 13. In germline, CDR1 is MDHEN, CDR2 SYDVKM. The CDR3 runs to 16 residues.

This chain uses TRBV7-9 with TRBJ2-7, with 7 bases aligning to TRBD1. Germline V CDR1 and CDR2: SEHNR, FQNEAQ (reference sequence). The CDR3 is 14 amino acids. With V trimmed by 2 bases and J by 3 bases, 4 bases remained unmatched. This CDR3 reads CASSLSRGFYEQYF. The CDR3 bases are TGTGCCAGCAGCTTATCCAGGGGGTTCTACGAGCAGTACTTC.

V usage is TRBV7-9 and J usage is TRBJ1-4; TRBD1 matches 7 bases. CDR1 is SEHNR and CDR2 is FQNEAQ in the germline V gene (reference sequence). The CDR3 covers 14 residues. Trimming took 5 bases from V and 6 from J; bases not matched to a gene: 6. The CDR3 spells CASSRGTADEKLFF. The DNA for the CDR3 is TGTGCCAGCAGCCGAGGGACAGCTGATGAAAAACTGTTTTTT.

V and J are TRBV28 and TRBJ1-1, with D perhaps TRBD1 (5 bases). V lost 8 bases to trimming and J lost 0 bases, with 16 bases between them. The CDR3 has 15 amino acids. Germline values: CDR1 MDHEN, CDR2 SYDVKM. CDR3 in DNA: TGTGCCAGCTGGACCTTCTCAGGGTTGAACACTGAAGCTTTCTTT. Its translation: CASWTFSGLNTEAFF.

CDR3 region: CASSQDLGAATDTQYF. Written as DNA, the CDR3 is TGTGCCAGCAGCCAAGATCTAGGAGCGGCCACAGATACGCAGTATTTT. The chain recombines TRBV4-2 with TRBJ2-3; a possible D gene is TRBD2 (5 bases). Trimming took off 0 bases at V and 2 bases at J, with 12 bases between the two ends. CDR1 is LGHNA and CDR2 is YNFKEQ in the germline V gene. This CDR3 contains 16 residues.

This clone has just one count. J is TRBJ1-2 and V is TRBV25-1; D is unclear. Germline CDR1 reads MGHDK; CDR2 reads SYGVNS. There are 11 residues in the CDR3. Trimming cost V 4 bases and J 8 bases, with 8 bases left between them. This chain's CDR3 is CASSVAWGYTF. The CDR3 DNA is TGTGCCAGCAGTGTAGCCTGGGGCTACACCTTC.

The gene calls are TRBV30 and TRBJ1-5; D might be TRBD1 (5 bases). The CDR3 has 14 residues. CDR1 is GTSNPN, CDR2 SVGIG, per germline (reference sequence). Trimming took off 5 bases at V and 6 bases at J, with 17 bases between the two ends. CDR3 DNA sequence: TGTGCCTGGGCGATGGATCAGGGTCGTCAGCCCCAGCATTTT. Translation gives CAWAMDQGRQPQHF.

The chain couples TRBV10-3 to TRBJ1-1, with D maybe TRBD1 (6 bases). Looked up from germline, CDR1 is ENHRY and CDR2 is SYGVKD. V was clipped by 6 bases and J by 3 bases, with 11 bases between them. This CDR3 spans 13 amino acids. CDR3 in DNA: TGTGCCATCAGGACGACAGGCCACACTGAAGCTTTCTTT. Its protein is CAIRTTGHTEAFF.

The chain is built from TRBV11-3 and TRBJ1-2; 8 bases are shared with TRBD1. V shed 5 bases, J shed 10 bases, and the junction held 6 bases outside the gene matches. CDR3 length equals 12 residues. CDR1 and CDR2 (germline): SGHNT, YENEEA. The CDR3 region is CASSLGQGHYTF. The DNA for the CDR3 is TGTGCCAGCAGCCTTGGACAGGGACACTACACCTTC.

This clone was seen only once. The genes are TRBV5-1 and TRBJ2-1; TRBD1 is a possible D gene (5 bases). Germline assignment: CDR1 SGHRS and CDR2 YFSETQ. The V end was cut by 4 bases, the J end by 5 bases, with 10 bases between. The CDR3 has 13 amino acids. Written as DNA, the CDR3 is TGCGCCAGCAGCCCGACAGTGAACAATGAGCAGTTCTTC. The encoded protein is CASSPTVNNEQFF.

The J gene is TRBJ2-7, the V gene TRBV15; D is perhaps TRBD1 (6 bases). The CDR3 contains 16 residues. Germline CDR1 is LNHNV and CDR2 is YYDKDF (reference sequence). The ends were cut back, 4 bases at V and 7 bases at J, with 23 bases in the middle. DNA for the CDR3: TGTGCCACCAGCACAGGACAGCCCGAACCTCTGAGGGAGCAGTACTTC. Translated: CATSTGQPEPLREQYF.

This chain uses TRBV6-5 with TRBJ2-5, with TRBD2 matching over 8 bases. The DNA end lines up better with TRBJ2-7; the J call may be wrong. The CDR3 covers 14 residues. Germline values: CDR1 MNHEY, CDR2 SVGAGI. The CDR3 reads CASARSGVAYEQYF. For the CDR3, the DNA is TGTGCCAGCGCGCGTAGCGGGGTCGCCTACGAGCAGTACTTC.